The source of this T cell receptor beta chain is a study of T cell responses to AZD1222 COVID-19 vaccine. Points from the study as a whole: Targets within unmutated variant regions were reportedly found for nearly half of spike-specific TCRs. Repertoire samples came only from after the peak T cell response. A rise in Spike-specific TCR breadth and depth followed two AZD1222 doses. Only 5 or 6 individuals given AZD1222 were seropositive at baseline.

Remarks on this clone: Its antigen is unidentified.

V trimming: 6 bases; J trimming: 8 bases; junction bases outside the gene matches: 6. The CDR3 length is 11 residues. Germline loops: CDR1 GTSNPN, CDR2 SVGIG (reference sequence). Libraries were prepared by immunoSEQ multiplex PCR; TCRdb keeps only in-frame clonotypes and omits some of them. The sample records 140,000 or so clones, roughly 88% being singletons. The TCR sequence derives from an adult in good health. This chain connects TRBV30 to TRBJ1-2; 7 nucleotides agree with TRBD1. The sequencing here drew on peripheral blood, taken on day 0 of AZD1222 vaccination. The CDR3 region has the DNA TGTGCCTGCAGGACAGGTAACGGCTACACCTTC. This encodes CACRTGNGYTF.